This T cell receptor beta chain was observed in a study of response to subunit inactivated influenza vaccine. Study-wide results and limits: The authors suggested that few new T cells are recruited per seasonal influenza vaccination.

Trimming took 0 bases from V and 4 from J; bases not matched to a gene: 4. This CDR3 is built from 15 residues. The table lists this clonotype with a few counts. Antigen specificity is unknown. TCRdb recomputed calls from the RT-PCR reads with MiXCR, one row per CDR3 protein. The data hold about 500,000 distinct CDR3 sequences, with about an eighth observed a single time. The genes are TRBV12-3 or TRBV12-4 and TRBJ2-5; 8 bases agree with TRBD2. The sample in question was PBMCs from blood, obtained about 40 days after vaccination. The clonotype originates from a man aged 45 to 65 who received an inactivated influenza vaccine. CDR3 nucleotide sequence: TGTGCCAGCAGTTTAGCGCTCAGCGGGGGAGAGACCCAGTACTTC. Amino acids: CASSLALSGGETQYF.